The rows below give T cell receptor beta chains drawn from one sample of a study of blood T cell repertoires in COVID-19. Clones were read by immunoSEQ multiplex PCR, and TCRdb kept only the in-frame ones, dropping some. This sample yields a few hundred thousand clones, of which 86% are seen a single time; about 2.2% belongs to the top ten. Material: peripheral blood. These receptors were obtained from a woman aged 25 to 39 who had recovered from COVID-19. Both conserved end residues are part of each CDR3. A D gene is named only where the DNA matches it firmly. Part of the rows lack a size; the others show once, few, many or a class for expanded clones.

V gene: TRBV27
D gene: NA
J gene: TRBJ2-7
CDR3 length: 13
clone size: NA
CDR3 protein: CASSFASSYEQYF
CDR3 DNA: TGTGCCAGCAGTTTTGCTAGCTCCTACGAGCAGTACTTC

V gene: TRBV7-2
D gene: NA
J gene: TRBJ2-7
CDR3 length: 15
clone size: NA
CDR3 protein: CASSPRGGRSYEQYF
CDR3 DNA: TGTGCCAGCAGCCCCCGTGGAGGTCGCTCCTACGAGCAGTACTTC

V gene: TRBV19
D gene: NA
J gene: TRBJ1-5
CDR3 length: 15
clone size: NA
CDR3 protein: CATSRGGLSNQPQHF
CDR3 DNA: TGTGCCACTAGTAGGGGGGGCCTTAGCAATCAGCCCCAGCATTTT

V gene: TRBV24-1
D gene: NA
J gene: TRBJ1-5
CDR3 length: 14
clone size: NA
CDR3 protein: CATGSGQSDQPQHF
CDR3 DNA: TGTGCCACCGGTAGTGGACAGTCCGATCAGCCCCAGCATTTT

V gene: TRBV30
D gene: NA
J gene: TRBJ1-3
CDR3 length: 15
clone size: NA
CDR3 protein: CAWSGLTFSGNTIYF
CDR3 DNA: TGTGCCTGGAGTGGACTAACCTTCTCTGGAAACACCATATATTTT

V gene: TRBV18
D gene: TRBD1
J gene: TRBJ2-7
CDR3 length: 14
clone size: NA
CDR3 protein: CASSPETGGTEQYF
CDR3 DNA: TGTGCCAGCTCACCAGAGACAGGGGGGACCGAGCAGTACTTC

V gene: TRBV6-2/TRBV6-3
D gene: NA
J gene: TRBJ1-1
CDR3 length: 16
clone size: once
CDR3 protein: CASSSTGSEMNTEAFF
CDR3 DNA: TGTGCCAGCAGTTCCACAGGGTCAGAGATGAACACTGAAGCTTTCTTT

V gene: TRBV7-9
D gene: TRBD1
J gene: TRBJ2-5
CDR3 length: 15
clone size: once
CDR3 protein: CASSRGDRGAETQYF
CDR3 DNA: TGTGCCAGCAGCCGAGGAGACAGGGGAGCAGAGACCCAGTACTTC

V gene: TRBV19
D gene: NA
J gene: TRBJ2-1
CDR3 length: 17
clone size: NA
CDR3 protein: CASSTTDLRTSYNEQFF
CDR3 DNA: TGTGCCAGTAGTACGACAGACTTAAGGACCTCCTACAATGAGCAGTTCTTC

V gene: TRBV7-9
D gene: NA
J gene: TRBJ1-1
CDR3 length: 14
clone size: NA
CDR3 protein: CASSMETELGEAFF
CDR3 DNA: TGTGCCAGCAGCATGGAGACGGAATTGGGTGAAGCTTTCTTT

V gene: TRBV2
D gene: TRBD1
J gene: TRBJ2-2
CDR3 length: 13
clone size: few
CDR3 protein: CASSPQGTGELFF
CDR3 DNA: TGTGCCAGCAGCCCACAGGGGACCGGGGAGCTGTTTTTT

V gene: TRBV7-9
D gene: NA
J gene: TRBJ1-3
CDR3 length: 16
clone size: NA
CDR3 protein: CASSSRGHSSGNTIYF
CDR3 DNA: TGTGCCAGCAGCTCACGAGGACACAGCTCTGGAAACACCATATATTTT

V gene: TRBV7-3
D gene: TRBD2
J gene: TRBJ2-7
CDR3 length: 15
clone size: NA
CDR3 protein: CASSPQAGKWYEQYF
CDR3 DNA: TGTGCCAGCAGCCCACAAGCGGGGAAATGGTACGAGCAGTACTTC

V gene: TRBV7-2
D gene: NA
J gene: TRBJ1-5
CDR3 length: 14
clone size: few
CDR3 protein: CASSVGGPGQPQHF
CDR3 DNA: TGTGCCAGCAGCGTGGGCGGGCCGGGACAGCCCCAGCATTTT

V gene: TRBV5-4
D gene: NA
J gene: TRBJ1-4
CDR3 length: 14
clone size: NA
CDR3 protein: CASSPGGVGEKLFF
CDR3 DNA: TGTGCCAGCAGCCCCGGGGGGGTAGGTGAAAAACTGTTTTTT

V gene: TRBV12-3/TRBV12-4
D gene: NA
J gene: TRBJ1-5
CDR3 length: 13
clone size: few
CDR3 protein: CASSWEGVRPQHF
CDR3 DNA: TGTGCCAGCAGTTGGGAAGGGGTTCGGCCCCAGCATTTT

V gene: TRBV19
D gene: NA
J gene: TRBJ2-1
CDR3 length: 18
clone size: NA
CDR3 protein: CASSIEGIAAATGNEQFF
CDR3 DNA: TGTGCCAGTAGTATAGAGGGAATAGCGGCCGCCACTGGGAATGAGCAGTTCTTC

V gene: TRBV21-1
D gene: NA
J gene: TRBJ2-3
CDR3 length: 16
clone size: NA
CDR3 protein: CARETTGLSRTDTQYF
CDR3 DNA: TGTGCCAGAGAAACGACGGGACTTAGTCGCACAGATACGCAGTATTTT

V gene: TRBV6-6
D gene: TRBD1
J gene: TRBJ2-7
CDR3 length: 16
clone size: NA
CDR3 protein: CASSYDWGTGPNEQYF
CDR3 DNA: TGTGCCAGCAGTTACGATTGGGGGACAGGGCCCAACGAGCAGTACTTC

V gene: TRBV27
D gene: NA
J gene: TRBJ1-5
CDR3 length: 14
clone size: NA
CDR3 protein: CASSRGILNQPQHF
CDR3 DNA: TGTGCCAGCAGCCGGGGAATTCTCAACCAGCCCCAGCATTTT

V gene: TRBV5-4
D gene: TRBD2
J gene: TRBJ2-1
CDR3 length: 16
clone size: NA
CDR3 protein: CASSLHPTSGANEQFF
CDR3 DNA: TGTGCCAGCAGCTTGCACCCAACTAGCGGGGCGAATGAGCAGTTCTTC

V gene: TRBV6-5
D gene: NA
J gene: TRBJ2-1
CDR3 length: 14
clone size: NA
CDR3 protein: CASSYDRTYNEQFF
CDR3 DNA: TGTGCCAGCAGTTACGACAGGACCTACAATGAGCAGTTCTTC

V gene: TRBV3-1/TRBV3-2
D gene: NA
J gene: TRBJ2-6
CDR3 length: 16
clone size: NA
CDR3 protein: CASSQYLGSGANVLTF
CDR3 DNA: TGTGCCAGCAGCCAATATCTAGGCTCTGGGGCCAACGTCCTGACTTTC

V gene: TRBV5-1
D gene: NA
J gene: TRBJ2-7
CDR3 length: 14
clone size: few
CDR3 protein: CASSYTTGSYEQYF
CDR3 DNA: TGCGCCAGCAGCTATACTACAGGGTCCTACGAGCAGTACTTC

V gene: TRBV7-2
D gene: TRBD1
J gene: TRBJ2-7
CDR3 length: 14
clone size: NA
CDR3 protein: CASRLDRGTYEQYF
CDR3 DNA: TGTGCCAGCAGGCTCGACAGGGGTACCTACGAGCAGTACTTC

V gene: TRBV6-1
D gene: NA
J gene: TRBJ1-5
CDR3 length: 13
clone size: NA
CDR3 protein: CASSEDSDQPQHF
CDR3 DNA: TGTGCCAGCAGTGAAGATTCGGATCAGCCCCAGCATTTT

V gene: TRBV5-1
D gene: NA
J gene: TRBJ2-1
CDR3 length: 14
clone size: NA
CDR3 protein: CASSEILGAGEQFF
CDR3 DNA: TGCGCCAGCAGCGAGATACTCGGCGCGGGTGAGCAGTTCTTC

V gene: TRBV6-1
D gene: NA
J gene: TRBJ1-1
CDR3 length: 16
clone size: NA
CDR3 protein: CASSEAQFRLNTEAFF
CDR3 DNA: TGTGCCAGCAGTGAAGCGCAGTTCCGTTTGAACACTGAAGCTTTCTTT

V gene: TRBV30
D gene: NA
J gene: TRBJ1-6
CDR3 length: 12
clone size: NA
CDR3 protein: CAWTRGNSPLHF
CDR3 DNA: TGTGCCTGGACGAGGGGGAATTCACCCCTCCACTTT

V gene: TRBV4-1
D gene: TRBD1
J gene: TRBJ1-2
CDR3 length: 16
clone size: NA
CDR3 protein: CASSQKTGGEDYGYTF
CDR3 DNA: TGCGCCAGCAGCCAAAAAACAGGGGGCGAGGACTATGGCTACACCTTC

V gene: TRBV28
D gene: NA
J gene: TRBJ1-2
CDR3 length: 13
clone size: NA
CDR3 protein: CASSLSYRGGYTF
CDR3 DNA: TGTGCCAGCAGTTTGTCATATAGGGGTGGCTACACCTTC

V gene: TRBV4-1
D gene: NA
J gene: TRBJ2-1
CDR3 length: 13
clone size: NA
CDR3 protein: CASSQATRYEQFF
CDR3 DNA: TGCGCCAGCAGCCAAGCCACTCGTTATGAGCAGTTCTTC

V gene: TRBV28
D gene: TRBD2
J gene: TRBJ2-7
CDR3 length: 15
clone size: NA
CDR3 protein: CASNSRGLGGEEQYF
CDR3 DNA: TGTGCCAGCAATAGTAGGGGACTAGGGGGAGAGGAGCAGTACTTC

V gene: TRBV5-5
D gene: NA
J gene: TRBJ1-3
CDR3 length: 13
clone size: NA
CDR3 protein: CASSLATAYTIYF
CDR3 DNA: TGTGCCAGCAGCTTGGCTACAGCATACACCATATATTTT

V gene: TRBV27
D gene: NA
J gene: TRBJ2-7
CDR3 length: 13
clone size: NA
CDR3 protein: CASSLSSRYEQYF
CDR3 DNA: TGTGCCAGCAGTTTATCGTCTAGGTACGAGCAGTACTTC

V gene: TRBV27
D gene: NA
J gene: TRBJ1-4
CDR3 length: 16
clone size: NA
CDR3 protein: CASSFQFQGISEKLFF
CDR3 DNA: TGTGCCAGCAGTTTCCAGTTTCAGGGGATCTCTGAAAAACTGTTTTTT

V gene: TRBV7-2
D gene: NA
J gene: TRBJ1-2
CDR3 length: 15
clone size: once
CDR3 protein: CASSLVVRANYGYTF
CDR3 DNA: TGTGCCAGCAGCTTAGTAGTCCGAGCTAACTATGGCTACACCTTC

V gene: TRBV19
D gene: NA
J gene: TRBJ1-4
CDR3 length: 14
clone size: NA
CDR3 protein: CASSTDRNNEKLFF
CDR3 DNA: TGTGCCAGTAGTACGGACAGAAATAATGAAAAACTGTTTTTT